This TCR beta chain was sequenced during a study of blood T cell repertoires in COVID-19. Here immunoSEQ multiplex PCR was the method, and the copy in TCRdb shows in-frame clones only, minus some. The table lists around 310,000 clones, approximately 92% of them singletons. The CDR3 is 16 residues long. J lost 1 base, V lost 4 bases, and 9 bases had no gene match. The germline CDR1 and CDR2 sequences are MNHEY and SMNVEV (reference sequence). The source material was peripheral blood. This receptor was taken from a woman in her thirties with COVID-19, enrolled during active disease. The genes are TRBV27 and TRBJ2-7; 8 nucleotides line up with TRBD1. DNA for the CDR3: TGTGCCAGCAGTTCGTTCGGGACAGGTAAATCCTACGAGCAGTACTTC. Protein sequence: CASSSFGTGKSYEQYF.